This TCR beta chain derives from a study of blood T cells in healthy people across ages. Researchers isolated at least 7 million PBMCs per sample. No fewer than 5.5 micrograms of total RNA were isolated from every sample. Using a J-beta primer mix together with a sample-barcoded 5' primer, a second PCR was run for about 6 to 12 cycles. TCRdb ran MiXCR on the 5' RACE reads and lists one entry per CDR3 protein. The sample lists approximately 690,000 distinct CDR3 sequences; approximately 40% were seen once. The CDR3 has 15 amino acids. Germline CDR1 and CDR2: DFQATT and SNEGSKA (reference sequence). V lost 3 bases and J lost 0, with 14 bases in between. Notes on the study in general: Strong correlation was found linking TCR beta diversity to naive T cell percentage.

Turning to this clonotype: The target antigen is unknown.

The rearrangement links TRBV20-1 to TRBJ2-5; D gene uncertain. The sample comprised blood. This receptor was identified in an elderly man in good health. The CDR3 reads CSASPRPNYQETQYF. CDR3 nucleotides: TGCAGTGCTAGCCCCCGGCCGAACTACCAAGAGACCCAGTACTTC.